The rows below give T cell receptor beta chains drawn from one sample of a study of T cell responses to AZD1222 COVID-19 vaccine. Sequencing used immunoSEQ multiplex PCR; TCRdb keeps in-frame clones, though not all of them. The sample records 65,000 to 80,000 clones, under 90% being singletons. The material was peripheral blood, obtained 28 days after the second AZD1222 dose. The receptors originated from an adult who received the AZD1222 COVID-19 vaccine. The CDR3 runs from the conserved cysteine through the conserved F or W. The D gene is left open where the match is weak. Rows give clone size only sometimes, using once, few, many, or a class for an expanded clone.

CDR3aa: CASGSGTDTQYF
d_gene: .
j_gene: TRBJ2-3
v_gene: TRBV7-2
abundance: .

CDR3aa: CASSSAETNTEAFF
d_gene: .
j_gene: TRBJ1-1
v_gene: TRBV28
abundance: .

CDR3aa: CASSIATSGTGPYEQYF
d_gene: TRBD1
j_gene: TRBJ2-7
v_gene: TRBV19
abundance: .

CDR3aa: CASSTDRVDSPLHF
d_gene: TRBD1
j_gene: TRBJ1-6
v_gene: TRBV5-4
abundance: .

CDR3aa: CASPPDRVDTQYF
d_gene: TRBD1
j_gene: TRBJ2-3
v_gene: TRBV7-9
abundance: .

CDR3aa: CASSGGRETSTDTQYF
d_gene: .
j_gene: TRBJ2-3
v_gene: TRBV9
abundance: .

CDR3aa: CASRNIQETQYF
d_gene: .
j_gene: TRBJ2-5
v_gene: TRBV2
abundance: .

CDR3aa: CASGNSVFVTEAFF
d_gene: .
j_gene: TRBJ1-1
v_gene: TRBV27
abundance: .

CDR3aa: CASSQGGTSGNSYEQYF
d_gene: TRBD2
j_gene: TRBJ2-7
v_gene: TRBV4-2
abundance: .

CDR3aa: CASSTQEGGPYEQYF
d_gene: .
j_gene: TRBJ2-7
v_gene: TRBV6-2/TRBV6-3
abundance: .

CDR3aa: CASSLGPSGNTIYF
d_gene: .
j_gene: TRBJ1-3
v_gene: TRBV27
abundance: .

CDR3aa: CASSLWVMNTEAFF
d_gene: .
j_gene: TRBJ1-1
v_gene: TRBV5-6
abundance: .

CDR3aa: CASSFFGGSQETQYF
d_gene: .
j_gene: TRBJ2-5
v_gene: TRBV19
abundance: .

CDR3aa: CASSLQGRSNYGYTF
d_gene: .
j_gene: TRBJ1-2
v_gene: TRBV6-5
abundance: .

CDR3aa: CASIRGEGYGYTF
d_gene: .
j_gene: TRBJ1-2
v_gene: TRBV28
abundance: .

CDR3aa: CASSLAGLAGAWEQYF
d_gene: TRBD2
j_gene: TRBJ2-7
v_gene: TRBV7-6
abundance: few

CDR3aa: CASSQDGNSGNTIYF
d_gene: .
j_gene: TRBJ1-3
v_gene: TRBV7-9
abundance: .

CDR3aa: CASSSPGRSSYEQYF
d_gene: .
j_gene: TRBJ2-7
v_gene: TRBV19
abundance: .

CDR3aa: CASSQLTRWAGRYEQYF
d_gene: .
j_gene: TRBJ2-7
v_gene: TRBV3-1/TRBV3-2
abundance: .

CDR3aa: CASSENPYEQYF
d_gene: .
j_gene: TRBJ2-7
v_gene: TRBV7-9
abundance: .

CDR3aa: CASSPGAGETQYF
d_gene: .
j_gene: TRBJ2-5
v_gene: TRBV7-3
abundance: .

CDR3aa: CASSSDRDRRTYNQPQHF
d_gene: TRBD1
j_gene: TRBJ1-5
v_gene: TRBV5-6
abundance: .

CDR3aa: CASSFTRVLNTEAFF
d_gene: .
j_gene: TRBJ1-1
v_gene: TRBV5-6
abundance: .

CDR3aa: CASSGRDYYNEQFF
d_gene: .
j_gene: TRBJ2-1
v_gene: TRBV2
abundance: .

CDR3aa: CASSSLPNTEAFF
d_gene: .
j_gene: TRBJ1-1
v_gene: TRBV5-1
abundance: once

CDR3aa: CASSAEPTTRYF
d_gene: .
j_gene: TRBJ2-5
v_gene: TRBV7-8
abundance: .

CDR3aa: CAISEIPNEQYF
d_gene: .
j_gene: TRBJ2-7
v_gene: TRBV10-3
abundance: .

CDR3aa: CASSLFLQGNTEAFF
d_gene: .
j_gene: TRBJ1-1
v_gene: TRBV5-5
abundance: once

CDR3aa: CASPGRRDGNEQFF
d_gene: .
j_gene: TRBJ2-1
v_gene: TRBV30
abundance: .

CDR3aa: CASSPHRGDIQYF
d_gene: TRBD1
j_gene: TRBJ2-4
v_gene: TRBV7-2
abundance: few

CDR3aa: CASSPVGDPTDTQYF
d_gene: .
j_gene: TRBJ2-3
v_gene: TRBV9
abundance: .

CDR3aa: CASSLKGSGLADHEQYF
d_gene: TRBD2
j_gene: TRBJ2-7
v_gene: TRBV5-1
abundance: once

CDR3aa: CASSYRTGGHTGELFF
d_gene: TRBD1
j_gene: TRBJ2-2
v_gene: TRBV5-6
abundance: .

CDR3aa: CASSSGSQPQHF
d_gene: .
j_gene: TRBJ1-5
v_gene: TRBV6-2/TRBV6-3
abundance: .

CDR3aa: CATATGDQPQHF
d_gene: TRBD1
j_gene: TRBJ1-5
v_gene: TRBV24-1
abundance: .

CDR3aa: CASSLDRGNSPLHF
d_gene: TRBD1
j_gene: TRBJ1-6
v_gene: TRBV5-1
abundance: .

CDR3aa: CSVVTGPRGQPQHF
d_gene: .
j_gene: TRBJ1-5
v_gene: TRBV29-1
abundance: .

CDR3aa: CASSGRAFATEAFF
d_gene: .
j_gene: TRBJ1-1
v_gene: TRBV2
abundance: .

CDR3aa: CASSSGGLAGGNTGELFF
d_gene: TRBD2
j_gene: TRBJ2-2
v_gene: TRBV27
abundance: .

CDR3aa: CASSQDPQGTQYF
d_gene: .
j_gene: TRBJ2-3
v_gene: TRBV4-3
abundance: .

CDR3aa: CAWSKSGIRQETQYF
d_gene: TRBD2
j_gene: TRBJ2-5
v_gene: TRBV30
abundance: .

CDR3aa: CASSLLNQPQHF
d_gene: .
j_gene: TRBJ1-5
v_gene: TRBV28
abundance: .

CDR3aa: CAQGGGGSPLHF
d_gene: .
j_gene: TRBJ1-6
v_gene: TRBV21-1
abundance: once

CDR3aa: CASSEEIANEKLFF
d_gene: .
j_gene: TRBJ1-4
v_gene: TRBV6-1
abundance: .

CDR3aa: CASSDSGISSYEQYF
d_gene: TRBD2
j_gene: TRBJ2-7
v_gene: TRBV6-1
abundance: .

CDR3aa: CASSPPGGRDEQFF
d_gene: TRBD2
j_gene: TRBJ2-1
v_gene: TRBV18
abundance: .

CDR3aa: CASSFSTGGFSGNTIYF
d_gene: TRBD1
j_gene: TRBJ1-3
v_gene: TRBV7-2
abundance: .

CDR3aa: CASSQSEGFASGANVLTF
d_gene: .
j_gene: TRBJ2-6
v_gene: TRBV4-3
abundance: .

CDR3aa: CASRGGGLSNQPQHF
d_gene: .
j_gene: TRBJ1-5
v_gene: TRBV27
abundance: few

CDR3aa: CASSARPGLLSYEQYF
d_gene: TRBD2
j_gene: TRBJ2-7
v_gene: TRBV11-1
abundance: .

CDR3aa: CASGLDIRNQPQHF
d_gene: .
j_gene: TRBJ1-5
v_gene: TRBV28
abundance: .

CDR3aa: CSVWDTTNYGYTF
d_gene: .
j_gene: TRBJ1-2
v_gene: TRBV29-1
abundance: few